The 28 T cell receptor beta chains presented below share a single source sample, sequenced in a study of T cell responses to AZD1222 COVID-19 vaccine. Repertoires were generated with immunoSEQ multiplex PCR, while TCRdb's copy carries only in-frame clones and drops some. Among some 80,000 clones listed, 90% were seen once. Material: peripheral blood, obtained 28 days after the second AZD1222 dose. These receptors all stem from an adult who received the AZD1222 COVID-19 vaccine.

This clone was picked up one time. The chain links TRBV5-5 to TRBJ1-2; tentative D call: TRBD1 (6 bases). The CDR3 has 14 residues. Per the germline V gene, CDR1 is SGHKS and CDR2 is YYEKEE (reference sequence). Trimming took 1 base from V and 2 from J, leaving 9 bases between them. DNA for the CDR3: TGTGCCAGCAGCTTGCAGCAGGGGAACTATGGCTACACCTTC. Amino acids: CASSLQQGNYGYTF.

CDR3 DNA sequence: TGCGCCAGCAGCTTGGGGGCACAGGGGATGACTGAAGCTTTCTTT. As protein: CASSLGAQGMTEAFF. The chain uses TRBV5-1 and TRBJ1-1; 7 nucleotides align to TRBD1. The germline V gene encodes CDR1 SGHRS and CDR2 YFSETQ. This CDR3 has 15 residues. With 0 bases clipped from V and 5 bases from J, the junction kept 7 bases outside the gene matches.

J is TRBJ1-2 and V is TRBV7-8; D not resolved. This CDR3 is built from 18 residues. Germline V gene lookup returns CDR1 SGHVS and CDR2 FQNEAQ. V lost 2 bases and J 6 bases, leaving 25 bases between the germline ends. This CDR3 reads CASSLNSVWVASRDGYTF. In nucleotides, the CDR3 is TGTGCCAGCAGCTTAAACTCAGTCTGGGTTGCCAGTCGGGATGGCTACACCTTC.

This chain uses TRBV19 with TRBJ2-3; unclear D gene. Deletions cut 4 bases from V and 0 bases from J, with 8 bases between. The CDR3 is 14 residues long. From germline, CDR1 is LNHDA and CDR2 SQIVND (reference sequence). The CDR3 protein is CASSSGDSTDTQYF. In DNA form, the CDR3 reads TGTGCCAGTAGTAGTGGGGATAGCACAGATACGCAGTATTTT.

The J gene is TRBJ1-6, the V gene TRBV4-1; D remains unclear. CDR1 is MGHRA and CDR2 is YSYEKL in the germline V gene. V dropped 0 bases and J dropped 10 bases, with 19 bases sitting between them. The CDR3 extends over 17 amino acids. CDR3 DNA sequence: TGCGCCAGCAGCCAAGAAGGAGGGCAGCGACACGGCTCACCCCTCCACTTT. Protein: CASSQEGGQRHGSPLHF.

J is TRBJ2-1 and V is TRBV7-9, with 10 bases that match TRBD1. The CDR3 runs to 15 residues. The trim removed 2 bases at V and 6 bases at J, leaving 4 bases unmatched. Germline V gives CDR1 SEHNR, CDR2 FQNEAQ (reference sequence). CDR3 region: CASSLNRDRGNEQFF. CDR3 nucleotides: TGTGCCAGCAGCTTAAATCGGGACAGGGGCAATGAGCAGTTCTTC.

The gene calls are TRBV11-3 and TRBJ2-7, with TRBD1 matching 9 bases. The germline V gene encodes CDR1 SGHNT and CDR2 YENEEA. J was trimmed by 4 bases and V by 5 bases; bases with no gene match: 12. The CDR3 is made up of 16 amino acids. CDR3 protein: CASSAFGDRVGYEQYF. DNA of the CDR3: TGTGCCAGCAGCGCGTTCGGGGACAGGGTCGGTTACGAGCAGTACTTC.

The J gene is TRBJ1-2, the V gene TRBV3-1 (or the pseudogene TRBV3-2), with D uncertain. Between the trimmed V and J ends, which lost 1 base and 2 bases, there was a span of 8 bases. There are 14 residues in the CDR3. CDR1 LGHDT and CDR2 YNNKEL come from the germline V gene (reference sequence). Here the CDR3 DNA reads TGTGCCAGCAGCCAAGGGTTGGGGAACTATGGCTACACCTTC. Amino acid sequence: CASSQGLGNYGYTF.

The rearrangement uses TRBV6-5 and TRBJ2-1; D gene ambiguous. V shed 6 bases and J shed 0 bases, with 9 bases lying between them. CDR3 size: 14 residues. CDR1 is MNHEY, CDR2 SVGAGI, per germline. CDR3 region: CASRRESSYNEQFF. CDR3 coding DNA: TGTGCCAGCAGGAGAGAGAGCTCCTACAATGAGCAGTTCTTC.

The J gene is TRBJ1-3, the V gene TRBV5-5; 8 bases are shared with TRBD1. V trimming: 4 bases; J trimming: 1 base; junction bases outside the gene matches: 10. Germline-derived CDR1 and CDR2 are SGHKS and YYEKEE (reference sequence). This CDR3 is 17 amino acids long. CDR3 coding DNA: TGTGCCAGCAGCCTCGGACCGACAGGGGAGTCTGGAAACACCATATATTTT. Translation gives CASSLGPTGESGNTIYF.

The sample holds one count of this clone. The sample contains more than one DNA sequence encoding this CDR3. The V gene is TRBV5-1, the J gene TRBJ1-1, with D hard to call. The V gene lost 2 bases and the J gene lost 1 base, with 6 bases spanning the gap. Germline CDR1 is SGHRS and CDR2 is YFSETQ. The CDR3 length is 13 residues. The CDR3 protein is CASSFSENTEAFF. The CDR3 nucleotides read TGCGCCAGCAGCTTCTCCGAGAACACTGAAGCTTTCTTT. Full variable domain (remainder filled in from reference TRBV5-1 and TRBJ1-1): KAGVTQTPRYLIKTRGQQVTLSCSPISGHRSVSWYQQTPGQGLQFLFEYFSETQRNKGNFPGRFSGRQFSNSRSEMNVSTLELGDSALYLCASSFSENTEAFFGQGTRLTVV.

The chain is built from TRBV10-1 and TRBJ1-1; D is possibly TRBD1 (5 bases). The CDR3 spans 16 residues. The ends were cut back, 4 bases at V and 0 bases at J, with 15 bases in the middle. Germline V gene sequence: CDR1 WNHNN, CDR2 SYGVQD (reference sequence). The CDR3 here is CASSGGRQSMNTEAFF. CDR3 nucleotide sequence: TGCGCCAGCAGTGGGGGCCGCCAGAGCATGAACACTGAAGCTTTCTTT.

The V call is TRBV7-3, the J call TRBJ1-1; D is undetermined. The CDR3 extends over 14 amino acids. The V end lost 4 bases, the J end lost 1 base, and 10 bases lay between the germline ends. In germline, CDR1 is SGHTA, CDR2 FQGTGA. The CDR3 spells CASSYDGTNTEAFF. The CDR3 DNA is TGTGCCAGCAGCTACGACGGCACGAACACTGAAGCTTTCTTT.

This clone was counted a few times. V gene TRBV7-8 combines with J gene TRBJ1-5, with D tentatively TRBD1 (6 bases). Germline V gene lookup returns CDR1 SGHVS and CDR2 FQNEAQ. This CDR3 is built from 18 residues. Trimming left V 8 bases short and J 1 base short, with 24 bases between. CDR3: CASGSPSWGAGSNQPQHF. CDR3 DNA sequence: TGTGCCAGCGGCTCCCCTAGTTGGGGGGCGGGGAGCAATCAGCCCCAGCATTTT.

This chain links TRBV19 with TRBJ2-1, with 7 bases that match TRBD2. CDR1 is LNHDA, CDR2 SQIVND, per germline (reference sequence). The CDR3 extends over 12 amino acids. V lost 8 bases and J lost 8; bases outside the gene matches: 6. The CDR3, as DNA: TGTGCCAGTCCGGGGGGAGGGGATGAGCAGTTCTTC. It encodes CASPGGGDEQFF.

This chain uses TRBV9 with TRBJ2-1; TRBD2 agrees at 16 bases. This CDR3 has 17 residues. V lost 3 bases and J lost 6; bases outside the gene matches: 6. Germline V gene lookup returns CDR1 SGDLS and CDR2 YYNGEE. The chain's CDR3 is CASSAGTSGGAGNEQFF. As DNA, the CDR3 is TGTGCCAGCAGCGCCGGGACTAGCGGGGGGGCAGGCAATGAGCAGTTCTTC.

The chain is built from TRBV7-8 and TRBJ2-3; D is possibly TRBD1 (6 bases). The CDR3 extends over 17 amino acids. Deletions cut 1 base from V and 2 bases from J, with 16 bases between. The germline gives CDR1 SGHVS, CDR2 FQNEAQ. The CDR3: CASSLVSGQVYTDTQYF. The DNA of the CDR3 is TGTGCCAGCAGCTTAGTATCGGGACAAGTGTACACAGATACGCAGTATTTT.

V and J are TRBV7-9 and TRBJ2-2; 7 nucleotides match TRBD1. V lost 6 bases, J lost 1 base, and 5 bases stayed unmatched. The CDR3 extends over 15 amino acids. CDR1 SEHNR and CDR2 FQNEAQ come from the germline V gene (reference sequence). The CDR3 bases are TGTGCCAGCAGTAAGGGACAGCAGAACACCGGGGAGCTGTTTTTT. Its protein product is CASSKGQQNTGELFF.

The rearrangement uses TRBV4-1 and TRBJ1-6, with D tentatively TRBD1 (6 bases). Germline assignment: CDR1 MGHRA and CDR2 YSYEKL. The CDR3 extends over 17 amino acids. Trimming removed 5 bases from V and 0 bases from J, with 14 bases in between. The CDR3 spells CASSATGASSYNSPLHF. CDR3 nucleotide sequence: TGCGCCAGCAGCGCTACGGGGGCGAGCTCCTATAATTCACCCCTCCACTTT.

This rearrangement joins TRBV12-3 or TRBV12-4 to TRBJ2-2; D not certain. The length of the CDR3 is 13 residues. V lost 5 bases and J lost 7, with 11 bases in between. The CDR3 loop reads CASSQLGGGELFF. The CDR3 DNA follows: TGTGCCAGCAGTCAATTGGGTGGCGGGGAGCTGTTTTTT.

V is TRBV3-1 (or the pseudogene TRBV3-2) and J is TRBJ2-1; 7 nucleotides agree with TRBD2. There are 15 residues in the CDR3. Looked up from germline, CDR1 is LGHDT and CDR2 is YNNKEL (reference sequence). The ends lost 4 bases at V and 8 bases at J; junction bases unmatched: 11. The CDR3 DNA reads TGTGCCAGCAGCCCCCTCGGGCGGGAGAGGCATGAGCAGTTCTTC. It encodes CASSPLGRERHEQFF.

The CDR3 spells CASSPRDRDTEAFF. The CDR3 DNA follows: TGTGCCAGCAGCCCCCGGGACAGGGACACTGAAGCTTTCTTT. V is TRBV5-4 and J is TRBJ1-1; 9 nucleotides align to TRBD1. The CDR3 sequence is 14 residues long. The ends lost 4 bases at V and 3 bases at J; junction bases unmatched: 4. CDR1 is SGHNT and CDR2 is YYREEE in the germline V gene (reference sequence).

This clone was seen only a few times. The genes are TRBV6-4 and TRBJ2-3; TRBD2 agrees at 10 bases. This CDR3 spans 16 amino acids. Germline assignment: CDR1 MRHNA and CDR2 SNTAGT. V gave up 6 bases and J gave up 3 bases; unmatched junction bases: 9. The DNA for the CDR3 is TGTGCCAGCAGAAGGAGCGGGAGGGCCTGGACAGATACGCAGTATTTT. It translates to CASRRSGRAWTDTQYF.

In the case of this clone: Different DNA sequences within this sample yield the same CDR3. CDR3 bases: TGTGCCAGCAGTGACTCAGGTGGTAGCACTGAAGCTTTCTTT. Protein: CASSDSGGSTEAFF. This rearrangement joins TRBV6-4 to TRBJ1-1; D gene unclear. V was clipped by 0 bases and J by 4 bases, with 9 bases between them. The CDR3 runs to 14 residues. Germline assignment: CDR1 MRHNA and CDR2 SNTAGT.

V gene TRBV11-3 combines with J gene TRBJ2-3; D is undetermined. The CDR3 is 12 residues long. The V gene lost 5 bases and the J gene lost 5 bases, with 8 bases spanning the gap. CDR1 and CDR2 (germline): SGHNT, YENEEA. CDR3 nucleotide sequence: TGTGCCAGCAGCACTCGGCTAGATACGCAGTATTTT. Translated: CASSTRLDTQYF.

The V and J genes are TRBV3-1 (or the pseudogene TRBV3-2) and TRBJ2-3; D might be TRBD1 or TRBD2, each matching 6 bases. The germline V gene has CDR1 LGHDT and CDR2 YNNKEL (reference sequence). V lost 4 bases and J 3 bases, leaving 17 bases between the germline ends. CDR3 length equals 16 residues. The CDR3 loop reads CASSPGGGRRTDTQYF. CDR3 in DNA: TGTGCCAGCAGCCCAGGAGGGGGGCGCCGAACAGATACGCAGTATTTT.

The rearrangement joins TRBV3-1 (or the pseudogene TRBV3-2) to TRBJ2-7, with 15 bases fitting TRBD2. The CDR3 is 14 residues long. V trimming: 4 bases; J trimming: 5 bases; junction bases outside the gene matches: 0. Germline-derived CDR1 and CDR2 are LGHDT and YNNKEL (reference sequence). The CDR3: CASSRTSGGDEQYF. CDR3 DNA sequence: TGTGCCAGCAGCCGGACTAGCGGGGGGGACGAGCAGTACTTC.

The V and J genes are TRBV11-1 and TRBJ2-3; D unclear. The V gene's germline CDR1 is SGHAT and CDR2 FQDESV (reference sequence). The CDR3 length is 13 residues. V lost 3 bases and J lost 3, with 7 bases in between. In nucleotides, the CDR3 is TGTGCCAGCAGCTTGCCCGGTACAGATACGCAGTATTTT. It specifies CASSLPGTDTQYF. Full variable domain (remainder filled in from reference TRBV11-1 and TRBJ2-3): EAEVAQSPRYKITEKSQAVAFWCDPISGHATLYWYRQILGQGPELLVQFQDESVVDDSQLPKDRFSAERLKGVDSTLKIQPAELGDSAMYLCASSLPGTDTQYFGPGTRLTVL.